A single sample is the source of the 9 T cell receptor beta chains below, sequenced in a study of CD8 T cells in Susac syndrome. RNA in amounts of about 0.45 to 1 ug was reverse transcribed with random hexamers. TCRdb independently ran MiXCR on the immunoSEQ multiplex PCR reads; one entry per CDR3 protein. Among 150,000 to 200,000 distinct CDR3 sequences listed, 91% were seen once. Sequences were obtained from CD4+ T cells from PBMCs. These TCRs come from a human donor with Susac syndrome.

The chain couples TRBV28 to TRBJ2-7; 13 bases map to TRBD2. The CDR3 length is 15 residues. Trimming removed 7 bases from V and 4 bases from J; junction bases left unmatched: 7. Germline lookup yields CDR1 MDHEN and CDR2 SYDVKM. CDR3 protein: CASNHGTSGMYEQYF. CDR3 DNA: TGTGCCAGCAACCATGGGACTAGCGGGATGTACGAGCAGTACTTC. Complete variable domain (other parts from reference TRBV28 and TRBJ2-7): DVKVTQSSRYLVKRTGEKVFLECVQDMDHENMFWYRQDPGLGLRLIYFSYDVKMKEKGDIPEGYSVSREKKERFSLILESASTNQTSMYLCASNHGTSGMYEQYFGPGTRLTVT.

J is TRBJ2-5 and V is TRBV20-1; 7 bases match TRBD1. From germline, CDR1 is DFQATT and CDR2 SNEGSKA (reference sequence). The V and J ends lost 5 bases and 1 base, in that order; junction bases with no gene match: 4. This CDR3 is 13 amino acids long. The chain's CDR3 is CSADDRVQETQYF. For the CDR3, the DNA is TGCAGTGCTGACGACAGGGTCCAAGAGACCCAGTACTTC.

This clonotype appeared once. This chain connects TRBV28 to TRBJ2-7, with TRBD2 as a possible D gene (6 bases). CDR1 MDHEN and CDR2 SYDVKM come from the germline V gene. The CDR3 runs to 15 residues. Trimming pared 5 bases from V and 2 bases from J, leaving 16 bases between. CDR3 sequence reads: CASSGSGTGAYEQYF. The CDR3 DNA follows: TGTGCCAGCAGTGGATCCGGGACTGGGGCCTACGAGCAGTACTTC.

This chain joins TRBV3-1 and TRBJ2-7, with 9 nucleotides matching TRBD2. The J segment lost 4 bases and the V segment lost 3 bases, leaving 7 bases of the junction unmatched. CDR1 and CDR2 from the germline V gene are LGHDT and YNNKEL (reference sequence). CDR3 length: 15 amino acids. This CDR3 reads CASSQSTSGRYEQYF. The CDR3 nucleotides read TGTGCCAGCAGCCAGAGTACTAGCGGGCGGTACGAGCAGTACTTC.

The chain recombines TRBV5-1 with TRBJ2-1; 8 bases agree with TRBD2. The CDR3 consists of 16 residues. The V gene's germline CDR1 is SGHRS and CDR2 YFSETQ. Losses at the gene ends were 5 bases for V and 9 bases for J; bases not matched to a gene: 16. The CDR3 loop reads CASSFLGLADRSEQFF. CDR3 DNA sequence: TGCGCCAGCAGTTTCCTCGGACTAGCCGATCGGAGTGAGCAGTTCTTC.

This clonotype showed up just once. V gene TRBV5-1 combines with J gene TRBJ1-1; the D gene is possibly TRBD1 (6 bases). Trimming took off 4 bases at V and 7 bases at J, with 14 bases between the two ends. From germline, CDR1 is SGHRS and CDR2 YFSETQ. CDR3 length equals 13 residues. CDR3 loop: CASSPQGWDEAFF. CDR3 in DNA: TGCGCCAGCAGCCCGCAGGGGTGGGATGAAGCTTTCTTT. Full variable domain (rest looked up from reference TRBV5-1 and TRBJ1-1): KAGVTQTPRYLIKTRGQQVTLSCSPISGHRSVSWYQQTPGQGLQFLFEYFSETQRNKGNFPGRFSGRQFSNSRSEMNVSTLELGDSALYLCASSPQGWDEAFFGQGTRLTVV.

This clonotype has only one observation. The chain joins TRBV20-1 to TRBJ2-1; 9 bases line up with TRBD2. CDR1 is DFQATT, CDR2 SNEGSKA, per germline (reference sequence). The CDR3 is 15 amino acids. V lost 6 bases to trimming and J lost 5 bases; unmatched junction nucleotides: 11. The CDR3: CSAPKGLARDNEQFF. CDR3 nucleotides: TGCAGTGCACCAAAAGGACTAGCGAGAGACAATGAGCAGTTCTTC.

J is TRBJ2-1 and V is TRBV18; a weak D match, TRBD1 (5 bases). Between the trimmed V and J ends, which lost 2 bases and 4 bases, there was a span of 9 bases. CDR3 length: 14 residues. Germline-derived CDR1 and CDR2 are KGHSH and LQKENI. The CDR3 is CASSPRGQYNEQFF. The CDR3 coding sequence is TGTGCCAGCTCACCAAGGGGCCAGTACAATGAGCAGTTCTTC. The whole variable domain, remainder taken from reference TRBV18 and TRBJ2-1, is NAGVMQNPRHLVRRRGQEARLRCSPMKGHSHVYWYRQLPEEGLKFMVYLQKENIIDESGMPKERFSAEFPKEGPSILRIQQVVRGDSAAYFCASSPRGQYNEQFFGPGTRLTVL.

V and J are TRBV20-1 and TRBJ2-1; a weak D match, TRBD2 (5 bases). Trimming took off 6 bases at V and 8 bases at J, with 17 bases between the two ends. CDR1 is DFQATT and CDR2 is SNEGSKA in the germline V gene (reference sequence). The CDR3 loop spans 13 amino acids. CDR3 sequence: CSATGLPVDEQFF. The CDR3 DNA sequence: TGCAGTGCCACCGGACTGCCCGTAGATGAGCAGTTCTTC.